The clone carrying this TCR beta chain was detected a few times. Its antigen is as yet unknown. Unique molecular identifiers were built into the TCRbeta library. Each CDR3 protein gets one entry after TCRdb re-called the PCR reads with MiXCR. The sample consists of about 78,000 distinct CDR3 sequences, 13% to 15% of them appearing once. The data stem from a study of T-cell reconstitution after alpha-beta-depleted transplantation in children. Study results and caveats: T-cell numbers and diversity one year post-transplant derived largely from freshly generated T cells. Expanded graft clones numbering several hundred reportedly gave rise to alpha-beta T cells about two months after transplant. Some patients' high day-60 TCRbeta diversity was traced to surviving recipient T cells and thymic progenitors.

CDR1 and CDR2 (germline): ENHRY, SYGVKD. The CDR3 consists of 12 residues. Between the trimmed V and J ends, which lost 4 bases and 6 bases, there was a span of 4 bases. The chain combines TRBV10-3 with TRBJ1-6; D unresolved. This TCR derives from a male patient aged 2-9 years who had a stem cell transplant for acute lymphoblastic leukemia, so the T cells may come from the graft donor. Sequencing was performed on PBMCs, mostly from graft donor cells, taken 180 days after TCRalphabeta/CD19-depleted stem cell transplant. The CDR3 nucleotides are TGTGCCATCAGTGTGGGTAATTCACCCCTCCACTTT. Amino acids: CAISVGNSPLHF.